The sequence of this TCR beta chain was determined in a study of blood T cells in healthy people across ages. Study observations and caveats: Unsorted PBMC material precluded a definitive naive versus antigen-experienced comparison. Age advanced and TCR beta diversity per million T cells fell, roughly linearly.

CDR3 size: 14 residues. V lost 2 bases and J 5 bases, leaving 10 bases between the germline ends. The germline gives CDR1 SGHRS, CDR2 YFSETQ. Primed by a sample-barcoded 5' primer and a J-beta primer mix, a second PCR proceeded for about 6 to 12 cycles. Each cDNA molecule was tagged by a template-switch adaptor that had 12 random nucleotides. TCRdb processed the 5' RACE reads anew with MiXCR; each CDR3 protein has one entry. The table records hundreds of thousands of distinct CDR3 sequences, 25% to 30% of them present only once. There are many counts of this clonotype. The antigen is undetermined. Peripheral blood, approximately 10 milliliters per donor, was collected.

Specimen: blood. The V gene is TRBV5-1, the J gene TRBJ1-4; unclear D gene. The source of this sequence is a woman older than 75 in good health. The DNA for the CDR3 is TGCGCCAGCAGCTTTAACGCCGAAAATGAAAAACTGTTTTTT. This encodes CASSFNAENEKLFF.